These 27 T cell receptor beta chains were sequenced from one sample in a study of regulatory T cells in long-lasting Graves disease. The time point: newly diagnosed GD, antithyroid drugs for less than 3 months. Researchers made the TCR library from RNA that was extracted from PBMCs. The authors built TCR beta libraries using iRepertoire HTBI primers and Arm-PCR of CDR3 regions. TCRdb passed the multiplex PCR reads through MiXCR, listing each CDR3 protein once. The sample yields 500,000 or so distinct CDR3 sequences, about 16% seen once. The sample also formed part of further work on T cells in Graves' hyperthyroidism and ophthalmopathy.

The specimen was peripheral blood mononuclear cells (PBMCs), collected at new diagnosis, from a patient treated with antithyroid drugs. The receptors stem from a woman aged 35-65 years with Graves disease.

This sequence joins TRBV28 and TRBJ1-3; 8 nucleotides agree with TRBD1. Germline loops: CDR1 MDHEN, CDR2 SYDVKM. CDR3 size: 17 residues. The trim removed 4 bases at V and 3 bases at J, leaving 11 bases unmatched. The chain's CDR3 is CASSYIPGGAGGNTIYF. CDR3 coding DNA: TGTGCCAGCAGTTATATCCCAGGGGGCGCTGGTGGAAACACCATATATTTT.

This clonotype was counted at least ten times. This chain joins TRBV29-1 and TRBJ2-1; D is possibly TRBD1 (5 bases). V was clipped by 4 bases and J by 2 bases, with 9 bases between them. CDR3 length: 13 amino acids. Germline values: CDR1 SQVTM, CDR2 ANQGSEA. The CDR3 region is CSVAGAAYNEQFF. The DNA for the CDR3 is TGCAGCGTTGCTGGGGCGGCCTACAATGAGCAGTTCTTC.

In its sample, this clonotype was seen many times. The J gene is TRBJ2-3, the V gene TRBV3-1; D is uncertain. The CDR3 is made up of 13 amino acids. Germline V gene lookup returns CDR1 LGHDT and CDR2 YNNKEL (reference sequence). The V end lost 4 bases, the J end lost 4 bases, and 9 bases lay between the germline ends. The CDR3 sequence: CASSPHTPDTQYF. For the CDR3, the DNA is TGTGCCAGCAGCCCCCATACCCCAGATACGCAGTATTTT.

This clonotype came up a few times. The chain recombines TRBV30 with TRBJ1-1, with TRBD1 as a possible D gene (6 bases). The CDR3 runs to 14 residues. Trimming took off 0 bases at V and 5 bases at J, with 13 bases between the two ends. The germline CDR1 and CDR2 sequences are GTSNPN and SVGIG (reference sequence). As DNA, the CDR3 is TGTGCCTGGAGTGTGGAGAGGGGGTGGACTGAAGCTTTCTTT. This encodes CAWSVERGWTEAFF. The variable domain in full, completed from reference TRBV30 and TRBJ1-1, reads SQTIHQWPATLVQPVGSPLSLECTVEGTSNPNLYWYRQAAGRGLQLLFYSVGIGQISSEVPQNLSASRPQDRQFILSSKKLLLSDSGFYLCAWSVERGWTEAFFGQGTRLTVV.

The chain recombines TRBV2 with TRBJ1-1; D not certain. V was pared by 3 bases and J by 5 bases, with 10 bases between. The CDR3 runs 13 residues. Germline CDR1 is SNHLY and CDR2 is FYNNEI. The CDR3 DNA follows: TGTGCCAGCAGTGATGAGGTGGTGACTGAAGCTTTCTTT. It encodes CASSDEVVTEAFF.

A remark on this clonotype: Possible read error: a much larger clone is one base away. The rearrangement joins TRBV5-5 to TRBJ2-1; 7 positions match TRBD2. In germline, CDR1 is SGHKS, CDR2 YYEKEE (reference sequence). This CDR3 spans 14 amino acids. V lost 2 bases, J lost 9 bases, and 8 bases stayed unmatched. This chain's CDR3 is CASSLSGGVVEQFF. CDR3 coding DNA: TGTGCCAGCAGCTTATCTGGGGGGGTGGTTGAGCAGTTCTTC. Filled out from reference TRBV5-5 and TRBJ2-1, the complete variable domain reads DAGVTQSPTHLIKTRGQQVTLRCSPISGHKSVSWYQQVLGQGPQFIFQYYEKEERGRGNFPDRFSARQFPNYSSELNVNALLLGDSALYLCASSLSGGVVEQFFGPGTRLTVL.

The chain joins TRBV30 to TRBJ2-4; 7 nucleotides line up with TRBD1. J gave up 0 bases and V 8 bases, and 7 bases lay outside the gene matches. Germline V CDR1 and CDR2: GTSNPN, SVGIG (reference sequence). The length of the CDR3 is 14 residues. The CDR3 loop reads CASKDRLAKNIQYF. The DNA of the CDR3 is TGTGCCAGTAAGGACAGGCTAGCCAAAAACATTCAGTACTTC.

This clonotype was picked up many times. The chain employs TRBV29-1 and TRBJ2-1, with D uncertain. Between the trimmed V and J ends, which lost 3 bases and 7 bases, there was a span of 7 bases. In germline, CDR1 is SQVTM, CDR2 ANQGSEA. The CDR3 contains 11 residues. The CDR3 region has the DNA TGCAGCGTTGAGTCTGGGAATGAGCAGTTCTTC. Its translation: CSVESGNEQFF.

The genes are TRBV2 and TRBJ2-7, with a weak D call TRBD1 (5 bases). The CDR3 has 14 amino acids. Germline V gene sequence: CDR1 SNHLY, CDR2 FYNNEI. V was pared by 4 bases and J by 3 bases, with 13 bases between. The CDR3: CASSVMQGVYEQYF. The DNA of the CDR3 is TGTGCCAGCAGTGTTATGCAGGGTGTCTACGAGCAGTACTTC. Full variable domain (outside the CDR3, taken from reference TRBV2 and TRBJ2-7): EPEVTQTPSHQVTQMGQEVILRCVPISNHLYFYWYRQILGQKVEFLVSFYNNEISEKSEIFDDQFSVERPDGSNFTLKIRSTKLEDSAMYFCASSVMQGVYEQYFGPGTRLTVT.

This clonotype came up a few times. In DNA form, the CDR3 reads TGCGCCAGCAGCCATAACGGAGACAATCAGCCCCAGCATTTT. As protein: CASSHNGDNQPQHF. The V call is TRBV4-1, the J call TRBJ1-5; D gene ambiguous. The CDR3 covers 14 residues. The V and J ends lost 3 bases and 3 bases respectively, with 9 bases between them. Germline CDR1 and CDR2: MGHRA and YSYEKL.

In the case of this clonotype: Since the CDR3 does not end with the conserved phenylalanine or tryptophan, this likely comes from a read error. The V gene is TRBV7-9, the J gene TRBJ1-1; 8 positions agree with TRBD1. The length of the CDR3 is 14 residues. V was pared by 2 bases and J by 1 base, with 0 bases of the junction left unmatched. Germline V gene data show CDR1 as SEHNR and CDR2 as FQNEAQ (reference sequence). The CDR3 coding sequence is TGTGCCAGCAGCTTAACAGGGGGGAACACTGAAGCTTTCATT. Translating it yields CASSLTGGNTEAFI.

This clonotype was counted ten times or more. The rearrangement links TRBV7-8 to TRBJ1-6, with a tentative D call TRBD1 (6 bases). The CDR3 has 14 residues. With 3 bases removed from V and 8 bases from J, the gap between germline ends came to 11 bases. Germline CDR1 is SGHVS and CDR2 is FQNEAQ. The CDR3 here is CASSFDRRDSPLHF. The DNA for the CDR3 is TGTGCCAGCAGCTTTGACAGGCGGGATTCACCCCTCCACTTT.

There are a few counts of this clonotype. V is TRBV19 and J is TRBJ2-2; 11 nucleotides agree with TRBD2. The germline CDR1 and CDR2 sequences are LNHDA and SQIVND (reference sequence). The CDR3 totals 20 residues. V trimming: 4 bases; J trimming: 7 bases; junction bases outside the gene matches: 20. CDR3 protein: CASSTPEGLAGGQFSGELFF. CDR3 bases: TGTGCCAGTAGTACCCCGGAGGGTCTAGCGGGGGGCCAATTCAGCGGGGAGCTGTTTTTT.

The chain links TRBV20-1 to TRBJ2-5, with a possible D match to TRBD1 (6 bases). The V and J ends lost 3 bases and 3 bases respectively, with 11 bases between them. The germline V gene has CDR1 DFQATT and CDR2 SNEGSKA (reference sequence). The CDR3 has 13 residues. This CDR3 is CSASRGDKETQYF. The DNA of the CDR3 is TGCAGTGCTAGTAGAGGGGACAAAGAGACCCAGTACTTC.

The V and J genes are TRBV19 and TRBJ1-5, with no clear D. V shed 4 bases and J shed 0 bases, with 10 bases lying between them. Per the germline V gene, CDR1 is LNHDA and CDR2 is SQIVND (reference sequence). CDR3 size: 15 residues. The CDR3 DNA reads TGTGCCAGTAGTAAAACAGCAGATAGCAATCAGCCCCAGCATTTT. Residues: CASSKTADSNQPQHF.

The J gene is TRBJ1-4, the V gene TRBV5-8, with D maybe TRBD1 (6 bases). CDR3 length equals 16 residues. V lost 0 bases and J lost 2, with 11 bases in between. Looked up from germline, CDR1 is SGHTS and CDR2 is YDEGEE. The chain's CDR3 is CASSLDPGATNEKLFF. The CDR3 DNA sequence: TGTGCCAGCAGCTTGGACCCAGGGGCCACTAATGAAAAACTGTTTTTT.

About this clonotype: A far more abundant clone sits one base away, making this likely a read error. Likely a read error: the CDR3 ends without its conserved phenylalanine or tryptophan. The gene calls are TRBV20-1 and TRBJ2-3; perhaps TRBD1 as D (5 bases). The DNA end favors TRBJ1-1, so the J call may be wrong. Per germline, CDR1 DFQATT and CDR2 SNEGSKA (reference sequence). CDR3 length equals 12 residues. CDR3: CSARWSRGEAFL. In nucleotides, the CDR3 is TGCAGTGCTAGATGGTCAAGGGGTGAAGCTTTCCTT.

As to this clonotype: This may be a read error, as it is one base from a much larger clone. The missing conserved phenylalanine or tryptophan at the end of this CDR3 makes a read error likely. J is TRBJ1-1 and V is TRBV6-2 or TRBV6-3; D not certain. Germline CDR1 MNHEY, CDR2 SVGEGT. Trimming took 7 bases from V and 1 from J, leaving 7 bases between them. This CDR3 has 12 residues. The CDR3 loop reads CASTTSNTEAFL. CDR3 nucleotides: TGTGCCAGCACCACATCGAACACTGAAGCTTTCCTT.

This chain joins TRBV7-3 and TRBJ2-7, with D possibly TRBD2 on 6 matching bases. Trimming took 8 bases from V and 1 from J, leaving 12 bases between them. Germline values: CDR1 SGHTA, CDR2 FQGTGA. The CDR3 loop spans 13 amino acids. CDR3 bases: TGTGCCAGCGCCCGGGACTTATCCTACGAGCAGTACTTC. Translating gives CASARDLSYEQYF.

This clonotype was observed many times. The chain joins TRBV5-5 to TRBJ2-7; the D gene is possibly TRBD1 (6 bases). This CDR3 region has 15 residues. V shed 1 base and J shed 1 base, with 12 bases lying between them. The germline CDR1 and CDR2 sequences are SGHKS and YYEKEE (reference sequence). CDR3 nucleotide sequence: TGTGCCAGCAGCTTGTGGGACATCGAGTCCTACGAGCAGTACTTC. It translates to CASSLWDIESYEQYF.

This clonotype appeared many times. The chain is built from TRBV9 and TRBJ1-1, with 9 bases matching TRBD1. The germline CDR1 and CDR2 sequences are SGDLS and YYNGEE. V shed 2 bases and J 0 bases; nucleotides not matched to a gene: 2. This CDR3 has 15 amino acids. The chain's CDR3 is CASSVDRGMNTEAFF. As DNA, the CDR3 is TGTGCCAGCAGCGTCGACAGGGGGATGAACACTGAAGCTTTCTTT. The full variable domain, its missing parts supplied by reference TRBV9 and TRBJ1-1, is DSGVTQTPKHLITATGQRVTLRCSPRSGDLSVYWYQQSLDQGLQFLIQYYNGEERAKGNILERFSAQQFPDLHSELNLSSLELGDSALYFCASSVDRGMNTEAFFGQGTRLTVV.

This clonotype was picked up a small number of times. The rearrangement uses TRBV12-3 or TRBV12-4 and TRBJ1-2; D is unclear. Trimming stripped 2 bases from V and 2 bases from J, with 9 bases between. The CDR3 runs to 14 residues. The CDR3 here is CASSLTLPNYGYTF. CDR3 DNA: TGTGCCAGCAGTTTAACCCTCCCCAACTATGGCTACACCTTC.

Worth noting for this clonotype: A much larger clone differs from this one at a single base, so this may be a read error. The V and J genes are TRBV18 and TRBJ2-1; possible D gene TRBD2, 6 bases. Gene TRBJ2-5 matches the end of the DNA better, so the J call may be wrong. Germline V gene sequence: CDR1 KGHSH, CDR2 LQKENI. The CDR3 loop spans 13 amino acids. The DNA for the CDR3 is TGTGCCAGCAGCCAGCGCGGGGAAGAGGCCCAGTACTTC. It encodes CASSQRGEEAQYF.

V gene TRBV20-1 combines with J gene TRBJ1-5; 10 bases match TRBD1. CDR3 length: 14 residues. Germline V gene data show CDR1 as DFQATT and CDR2 as SNEGSKA (reference sequence). The V segment lost 3 bases and the J segment 4 bases; nucleotides outside the gene matches: 3. The CDR3 reads CSASGGQGNQPQHF. In DNA form, the CDR3 reads TGCAGTGCTAGTGGGGGACAGGGGAATCAGCCCCAGCATTTT.

This clonotype showed up many times. The chain is built from TRBV6-1 and TRBJ1-1; D unclear. V was clipped by 5 bases and J by 0 bases, with 7 bases between them. The CDR3 runs 13 residues. The germline gives CDR1 MNHNS, CDR2 SASEGT. As DNA, the CDR3 is TGTGCCAGCAGTCCACTCATGAACACTGAAGCTTTCTTT. Protein product: CASSPLMNTEAFF.

This clonotype occurred many times. This sequence joins TRBV20-1 and TRBJ1-5; no definite D call. Trimming took 0 bases from V and 5 from J, leaving 8 bases between them. CDR1 DFQATT and CDR2 SNEGSKA come from the germline V gene (reference sequence). The CDR3 contains 13 residues. The CDR3 sequence is CSARDSSDQPQHF. In DNA form, the CDR3 reads TGCAGTGCTAGAGACAGTTCTGATCAGCCCCAGCATTTT.

The rearrangement uses TRBV10-3 and TRBJ2-7, with D perhaps TRBD1 or TRBD2 (5 bases each). V was cut by 2 bases and J by 7 bases, with 12 bases left in between. Germline V gene sequence: CDR1 ENHRY, CDR2 SYGVKD. CDR3 size: 13 residues. The CDR3 protein is CAISEGGSEEQYF. The CDR3, as DNA: TGTGCCATCAGTGAGGGGGGATCTGAGGAGCAGTACTTC.